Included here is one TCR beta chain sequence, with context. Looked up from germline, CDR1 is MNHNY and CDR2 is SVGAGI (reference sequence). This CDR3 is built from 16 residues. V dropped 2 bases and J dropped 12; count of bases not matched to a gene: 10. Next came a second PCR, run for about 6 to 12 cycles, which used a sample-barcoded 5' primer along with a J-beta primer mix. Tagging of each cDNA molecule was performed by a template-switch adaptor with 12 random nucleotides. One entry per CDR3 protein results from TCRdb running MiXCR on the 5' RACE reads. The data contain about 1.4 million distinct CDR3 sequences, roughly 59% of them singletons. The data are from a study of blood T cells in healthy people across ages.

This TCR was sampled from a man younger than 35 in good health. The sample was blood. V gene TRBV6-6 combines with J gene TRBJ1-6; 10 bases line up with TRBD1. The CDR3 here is CASSYGTGERPEPLHF. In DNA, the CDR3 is TGTGCCAGCAGTTACGGGACAGGGGAGCGGCCAGAACCCCTCCACTTT.